This TCR beta chain was documented in a study of blood T cell repertoires in COVID-19. Overall study context: Sites across the United States, Italy and Spain contributed samples from acute and convalescent COVID-19.

This clone was seen only once. Looked up from germline, CDR1 is LGHNA and CDR2 is YNFKEQ. There are 14 residues in the CDR3. V lost 1 base, J lost 0 bases, and 7 bases lay in between. Per the original data handling: The assay estimated nucleated cells by amplifying reference gene primers. Here immunoSEQ multiplex PCR was the method, and the copy in TCRdb shows in-frame clones only, minus some. Clonal size and the V and J genes are those of that table, whereas D and trimming came from the DNA. The sample lists about 120,000 clones; more than 70% were seen once. The chain combines TRBV4-2 with TRBJ2-7, with TRBD1 as a possible D gene (5 bases). The sequenced material came from peripheral blood. The clonotype originates from a human donor in a cohort sampled during active COVID-19. Written as DNA, the CDR3 is TGTGCCAGCAGCCAAGGACAGACCTCCTACGAGCAGTACTTC. Translation: CASSQGQTSYEQYF.